These 18 T cell receptor beta chains were all obtained from the same sample, sequenced in a study of cytomegalovirus exposure and HLA in healthy donors (TCRdb year 2017). Libraries were built with the immunoSEQ multiplex PCR assay. For the multiplex PCR, a mixture combining 60 forward primers for TCR Vbeta segments and 13 reverse primers for TCR Jbeta segments was used. TCRdb mirrors the immuneACCESS table, restricted to in-frame sequences. Some clones are absent from its copies; in checked studies, under half trace to an unresolved V gene, and the reason for the others is unknown. Across this sample there are approximately 220,000 clones, with over 80% seen only once. The ten largest make up over 0.65% of the sample. Sequenced input: PBMCs. These TCRs come from a boy aged 2 to 10 in good health and CMV-seronegative.

The chain uses TRBV6-1 and TRBJ2-1; 10 positions match TRBD2. CDR1 MNHNS and CDR2 SASEGT come from the germline V gene. V was clipped by 4 bases and J by 6 bases; unmatched bases: 9. The CDR3 has 16 amino acids. For the CDR3, the DNA is TGTGCCAGCAGTGGGGTACTAGCGGGATCTCTCAATGAGCAGTTCTTC. Translated: CASSGVLAGSLNEQFF.

The genes are TRBV19 and TRBJ1-2; D remains unclear. CDR3 length: 13 residues. Per the germline V gene, CDR1 is LNHDA and CDR2 is SQIVND (reference sequence). The V gene lost 7 bases and the J gene lost 7 bases, with 16 bases spanning the gap. This CDR3 reads CASIHEGTGGYTF. DNA of the CDR3: TGTGCCAGTATTCACGAGGGTACGGGTGGCTACACCTTC.

The chain couples TRBV27 to TRBJ2-1; D may be TRBD2 (7 bases). The germline gives CDR1 MNHEY, CDR2 SMNVEV (reference sequence). The CDR3 covers 15 residues. V was trimmed by 5 bases and J by 9 bases, leaving 20 bases between them. The CDR3, as DNA: TGTGCCAGCAGTACGGCGGGGGCAGGGGTAGGTGAGCAGTTCTTC. Amino acids: CASSTAGAGVGEQFF.

V gene TRBV6-1 combines with J gene TRBJ2-7, with no clear D. Germline V gene lookup returns CDR1 MNHNS and CDR2 SASEGT. The CDR3 spans 14 residues. V was trimmed by 0 bases and J by 1 base, leaving 7 bases between them. CDR3: CASSEAFSSYEQYF. CDR3 in DNA: TGTGCCAGCAGTGAAGCCTTCAGTTCCTACGAGCAGTACTTC.

CDR3 nucleotides: TGCGCCAGCAGCTTGGGGTCTAGCGGGAGGCCCCAAGAGACCCAGTACTTC. Its translation is CASSLGSSGRPQETQYF. The V gene is TRBV5-1, the J gene TRBJ2-5; 11 bases are shared with TRBD2. Germline CDR1 is SGHRS and CDR2 is YFSETQ. J gave up 1 base and V 0 bases, and 5 bases lay outside the gene matches. The CDR3 covers 17 residues.

The rearrangement uses TRBV13 and TRBJ2-1; D remains unclear. This CDR3 has 16 amino acids. The germline V gene has CDR1 PRHDT and CDR2 FYEKMQ (reference sequence). The V end lost 4 bases, the J end lost 0 bases, and 13 bases lay between the germline ends. The CDR3 DNA follows: TGTGCCAGCAGCTCGGTTGGGCTGAACTCCTACAATGAGCAGTTCTTC. This encodes CASSSVGLNSYNEQFF. The variable domain in full, with the rest retrieved from reference TRBV13 and TRBJ2-1, is AAGVIQSPRHLIKEKRETATLKCYPIPRHDTVYWYQQGPGQDPQFLISFYEKMQSDKGSIPDRFSAQQFSDYHSELNMSSLELGDSALYFCASSSVGLNSYNEQFFGPGTRLTVL.

This chain connects TRBV5-4 to TRBJ1-2; D unresolved. Germline values: CDR1 SGHNT, CDR2 YYREEE (reference sequence). V shed 4 bases and J shed 8 bases, with 15 bases lying between them. The CDR3 consists of 13 residues. In DNA form, the CDR3 reads TGTGCCAGCAGCGTATCTGGGGAGGGAGGCTACACCTTC. Its translation is CASSVSGEGGYTF.

The chain has TRBV2 and TRBJ1-5, with D uncertain. V shed 2 bases and J shed 1 base, with 15 bases lying between them. Looked up from germline, CDR1 is SNHLY and CDR2 is FYNNEI. The CDR3 extends over 17 amino acids. The CDR3 bases are TGTGCCAGCAGTGAATTCCCGGGGATAAGGAGCAATCAGCCCCAGCATTTT. Translation: CASSEFPGIRSNQPQHF.

About this clone: Other DNA sequences of this sample code for an identical CDR3. The chain has TRBV14 and TRBJ1-4; D remains unclear. V lost 1 base to trimming and J lost 5 bases, with 11 bases between them. Per the germline V gene, CDR1 is SGHDN and CDR2 is FVKESK. The CDR3 is made up of 15 amino acids. The CDR3 nucleotides are TGTGCCAGCAGCCAAGCGGGTATAACAAATGAAAAACTGTTTTTT. Protein: CASSQAGITNEKLFF.

J is TRBJ1-3 and V is TRBV19, with D perhaps matching TRBD1 (6 bases). Germline loops: CDR1 LNHDA, CDR2 SQIVND (reference sequence). The CDR3 spans 16 residues. Trimming stripped 0 bases from V and 4 bases from J, with 13 bases between. The chain's CDR3 is CASSIDLRDIGNTIYF. The CDR3 DNA is TGTGCCAGTAGTATAGACCTCAGGGACATCGGAAACACCATATATTTT. Based on the CDR3 plus reference TRBV19 and TRBJ1-3, the full variable domain is DGGITQSPKYLFRKEGQNVTLSCEQNLNHDAMYWYRQDPGQGLRLIYYSQIVNDFQKGDIAEGYSVSREKKESFPLTVTSAQKNPTAFYLCASSIDLRDIGNTIYFGEGSWLTVV.

V usage is TRBV18 and J usage is TRBJ1-5, with D unresolved. Germline CDR1 reads KGHSH; CDR2 reads LQKENI. V lost 2 bases to trimming and J lost 2 bases, with 13 bases between them. CDR3 size: 16 residues. CDR3 protein: CASSPVDTGGNQPQHF. CDR3 nucleotide sequence: TGTGCCAGCTCACCAGTTGACACCGGGGGCAATCAGCCCCAGCATTTT.

The chain has TRBV30 and TRBJ2-2; perhaps TRBD1 as D (6 bases). The V gene lost 5 bases and the J gene lost 4 bases, with 8 bases spanning the gap. From germline, CDR1 is GTSNPN and CDR2 SVGIG (reference sequence). CDR3 size: 12 residues. In DNA form, the CDR3 reads TGTGCCTGGGCGGACAGCACCGGGGAGCTGTTTTTT. Protein: CAWADSTGELFF.

The V and J genes are TRBV4-2 and TRBJ2-2, with 14 bases lining up with TRBD2. J gave up 3 bases and V 1 base, and 4 bases lay outside the gene matches. CDR3 length: 18 residues. Germline V CDR1 and CDR2: LGHNA, YNFKEQ. The CDR3 DNA reads TGTGCCAGCAGCCAAGTGACTAGCGGGAGGGCCTACACCGGGGAGCTGTTTTTT. It encodes CASSQVTSGRAYTGELFF.

The CDR3 region is CASDKFPGQGIHEQYF. CDR3 bases: TGTGCTAGTGATAAATTCCCGGGACAGGGGATCCACGAGCAGTACTTC. The chain links TRBV12-5 to TRBJ2-7, with 10 bases identical to TRBD1. The length of the CDR3 is 16 residues. With V trimmed by 7 bases and J by 5 bases, 14 bases remained unmatched. Germline CDR1 reads LGHNT; CDR2 reads FRNRAP.

The chain employs TRBV19 and TRBJ1-1; D call uncertain. CDR1 and CDR2 (germline): LNHDA, SQIVND (reference sequence). With 4 bases removed from V and 0 bases from J, the gap between germline ends came to 6 bases. This CDR3 has 13 amino acids. The CDR3 coding sequence is TGTGCCAGTAGTAGCGCCTTGAACACTGAAGCTTTCTTT. It encodes CASSSALNTEAFF.

This chain links TRBV2 with TRBJ2-7; D possibly corresponds to TRBD2 (6 bases). Trimming cost V 1 base and J 0 bases, with 10 bases left between them. The CDR3 is 15 amino acids. Looked up from germline, CDR1 is SNHLY and CDR2 is FYNNEI. The CDR3 DNA is TGTGCCAGCAGTGAAGTGGGGGGACCCTCCTACGAGCAGTACTTC. It encodes CASSEVGGPSYEQYF. Full variable domain (remainder filled in from reference TRBV2 and TRBJ2-7): EPEVTQTPSHQVTQMGQEVILRCVPISNHLYFYWYRQILGQKVEFLVSFYNNEISEKSEIFDDQFSVERPDGSNFTLKIRSTKLEDSAMYFCASSEVGGPSYEQYFGPGTRLTVT.

V usage is TRBV9 and J usage is TRBJ1-6; TRBD1 matches 9 bases. CDR1 and CDR2 (germline): SGDLS, YYNGEE. The CDR3 contains 15 residues. V trimming: 0 bases; J trimming: 10 bases; junction bases outside the gene matches: 5. CDR3 protein: CASSVGRDRVSPLHF. The CDR3 DNA reads as TGTGCCAGCAGCGTAGGCCGGGACAGGGTATCACCCCTCCACTTT.

The gene calls are TRBV9 and TRBJ1-1, with D perhaps matching TRBD1 (5 bases). The CDR3 contains 16 residues. With 3 bases removed from V and 1 base from J, the gap between germline ends came to 16 bases. Germline V gene data show CDR1 as SGDLS and CDR2 as YYNGEE. CDR3 DNA: TGTGCCAGCAGCGCTGCTATCGGGGGTGGGAACACTGAAGCTTTCTTT. This encodes CASSAAIGGGNTEAFF.